The 26 T cell receptor beta chains listed next were all sequenced from one sample in a study of T-cell memory formation after mild COVID-19. TCRdb reprocessed the 5' RACE reads via MiXCR and lists one record per CDR3 protein. The sample lists 550,000 to 700,000 distinct CDR3 sequences, roughly a sixth occurring once. Material: PBMCs or a T cell subset sorted from them (not recorded which). These receptors all stem from an adult woman who had mild COVID-19 (a few samples of this study predate the infection). Cell type and time point are not known.

The chain couples TRBV25-1 to TRBJ2-7, with 8 bases identical to TRBD1. CDR3 length equals 16 residues. V was clipped by 2 bases and J by 1 base; unmatched bases: 7. Germline lookup yields CDR1 MGHDK and CDR2 SYGVNS. CDR3 sequence: CASSEGQGPTSYEQYF. The CDR3 nucleotides are TGTGCCAGCAGTGAAGGACAGGGTCCTACGTCCTACGAGCAGTACTTC.

The sample holds a few counts of this clonotype. This chain links TRBV5-1 with TRBJ2-3, with D uncertain. The CDR3 has 16 residues. V lost 4 bases to trimming and J lost 1 base, with 16 bases between them. The germline CDR1 and CDR2 sequences are SGHRS and YFSETQ. CDR3 loop: CASSPEQIWRTDTQYF. CDR3 DNA sequence: TGCGCCAGCAGCCCGGAACAAATATGGCGCACAGATACGCAGTATTTT.

The table lists this clonotype with many counts. This chain connects TRBV3-1 to TRBJ2-7; TRBD2 aligns across 8 bases. Looked up from germline, CDR1 is LGHDT and CDR2 is YNNKEL (reference sequence). V was pared by 5 bases and J by 5 bases, with 11 bases of the junction left unmatched. CDR3 length: 15 residues. The CDR3 sequence is CASSELGSGGNEQYF. The DNA of the CDR3 is TGTGCCAGCAGCGAACTAGGGAGCGGGGGCAACGAGCAGTACTTC.

The chain has TRBV20-1 and TRBJ2-7; 9 bases map to TRBD2. CDR1 is DFQATT and CDR2 is SNEGSKA in the germline V gene (reference sequence). Losses at the gene ends were 6 bases for V and 1 base for J; bases not matched to a gene: 7. This CDR3 has 14 amino acids. The CDR3: CSAPLLAGSYEQYF. The CDR3, as DNA: TGCAGTGCGCCGTTACTAGCGGGTTCCTACGAGCAGTACTTC.

This clonotype has just a few counts. This chain links TRBV6-6 with TRBJ2-7; the D gene is possibly TRBD2 (5 bases). V shed 7 bases and J shed 3 bases, with 13 bases lying between them. The CDR3 runs 13 residues. Per the germline V gene, CDR1 is MNHNY and CDR2 is SVGAGI (reference sequence). CDR3 sequence: CASTLGGVYEQYF. The CDR3 DNA sequence: TGTGCCAGCACCTTAGGAGGAGTCTACGAGCAGTACTTC.

The rearrangement joins TRBV7-9 to TRBJ1-4; 9 bases fit TRBD1. V lost 6 bases to trimming and J lost 5 bases; unmatched junction nucleotides: 19. Germline V gene sequence: CDR1 SEHNR, CDR2 FQNEAQ (reference sequence). CDR3 size: 19 residues. The CDR3 region is CASRPTGTGFSLVNEKLFF. CDR3 nucleotide sequence: TGTGCCAGCAGACCCACCGGGACAGGGTTCAGTTTGGTGAATGAAAAACTGTTTTTT.

This clonotype appeared a few times. J is TRBJ2-3 and V is TRBV6-5; 9 bases are a match to TRBD2. Germline trimming cut 6 bases from V and 4 bases from J; bases unmatched to any gene: 8. CDR3 size: 15 residues. CDR1 and CDR2 from the germline V gene are MNHEY and SVGAGI. The CDR3 spells CASRPRAGGSDTQYF. As DNA, the CDR3 is TGTGCCAGCAGGCCCCGGGCGGGGGGGTCAGATACGCAGTATTTT.

The chain is built from TRBV20-1 and TRBJ2-3; 12 bases align to TRBD2. The CDR3 runs to 15 residues. The germline CDR1 and CDR2 sequences are DFQATT and SNEGSKA (reference sequence). V lost 5 bases, J lost 4 bases, and 7 bases stayed unmatched. The CDR3 region has the DNA TGCAGTGCTCCCCGGACTAGCGGGATCGCAGATACGCAGTATTTT. This sequence encodes CSAPRTSGIADTQYF.

The rearrangement links TRBV2 to TRBJ2-7; 7 positions match TRBD1. After removal of 4 bases from V and 4 bases from J, the junction contained 13 bases not matched to a gene. Germline CDR1 SNHLY, CDR2 FYNNEI. This CDR3 contains 16 residues. CDR3 residues: CASSAIPGQTTYEQYF. The CDR3 nucleotides read TGTGCCAGCAGTGCAATTCCGGGACAGACAACGTACGAGCAGTACTTC. Full variable domain (remainder filled in from reference TRBV2 and TRBJ2-7): EPEVTQTPSHQVTQMGQEVILRCVPISNHLYFYWYRQILGQKVEFLVSFYNNEISEKSEIFDDQFSVERPDGSNFTLKIRSTKLEDSAMYFCASSAIPGQTTYEQYFGPGTRLTVT.

The chain carries TRBV12-3 or TRBV12-4 and TRBJ2-5; 9 bases fit TRBD2. There are 14 residues in the CDR3. The junction had 6 bases not matched to a gene; V was cut back by 6 bases and J by 4 bases. The CDR3 DNA reads as TGTGCCAGCAGATATAGCGGGAGAGGAGAGACCCAGTACTTC. It codes for CASRYSGRGETQYF.

The chain recombines TRBV18 with TRBJ2-1; 8 bases agree with TRBD1. The CDR3 length is 15 residues. CDR1 is KGHSH, CDR2 LQKENI, per germline. After removal of 2 bases from V and 7 bases from J, the junction contained 7 bases not matched to a gene. As DNA, the CDR3 is TGTGCCAGCTCACCATTTACAGGGGGAAGGAATGAGCAGTTCTTC. Its translation: CASSPFTGGRNEQFF.

The sample holds a few counts of this clonotype. CDR3 bases: TGTGCCAGCAGGGGACTCGTTCCAAACAATGAGCAGTTCTTC. Residues: CASRGLVPNNEQFF. The chain combines TRBV6-1 with TRBJ2-1; possibly TRBD2 for D (6 bases). V lost 6 bases and J 5 bases, leaving 14 bases between the germline ends. The length of the CDR3 is 14 residues. From germline, CDR1 is MNHNS and CDR2 SASEGT.

This clonotype has at least ten counts. The chain carries TRBV20-1 and TRBJ2-7; maybe TRBD2 (5 bases). V was shortened by 2 bases and J by 1 base, with 12 bases between the two germline ends. Germline V CDR1 and CDR2: DFQATT, SNEGSKA (reference sequence). This CDR3 has 14 amino acids. Here the CDR3 DNA reads TGCAGTGCTAGAAGCGGAGGCAAGTCCTACGAGCAGTACTTC. This codes for CSARSGGKSYEQYF.

V and J are TRBV14 and TRBJ2-2; TRBD2 might be the D (6 bases). The germline gives CDR1 SGHDN, CDR2 FVKESK. CDR3 length: 17 residues. Trimming cost V 4 bases and J 2 bases, with 17 bases left between them. The CDR3 DNA is TGTGCCAGCAGCCCTGAGTGGGGGACTCCAAACACCGGGGAGCTGTTTTTT. Translated: CASSPEWGTPNTGELFF.

This rearrangement joins TRBV25-1 to TRBJ2-7; tentatively, D is TRBD2 (5 bases). V lost 4 bases, J lost 6 bases, and 22 bases lay in between. The V gene's germline CDR1 is MGHDK and CDR2 SYGVNS. The CDR3 length is 16 residues. The CDR3 is CASSGHGERRRAEQYF. The CDR3 nucleotides are TGTGCCAGCAGTGGCCACGGGGAGCGCCGAAGGGCCGAGCAGTACTTC.

This clonotype was detected a few times. The rearrangement links TRBV30 to TRBJ2-2; possibly TRBD1 for D (5 bases). This CDR3 contains 15 residues. The germline V gene has CDR1 GTSNPN and CDR2 SVGIG (reference sequence). The V end was cut by 1 base, the J end by 0 bases, with 9 bases between. The CDR3 DNA is TGTGCCTGGAGTGATACAGGTCCGAACACCGGGGAGCTGTTTTTT. It translates to CAWSDTGPNTGELFF. Drawing the rest from reference TRBV30 and TRBJ2-2, the complete variable domain is SQTIHQWPATLVQPVGSPLSLECTVEGTSNPNLYWYRQAAGRGLQLLFYSVGIGQISSEVPQNLSASRPQDRQFILSSKKLLLSDSGFYLCAWSDTGPNTGELFFGEGSRLTVL.

The chain joins TRBV6-5 to TRBJ1-2; possible D gene TRBD1, 5 bases. Germline CDR1 reads MNHEY; CDR2 reads SVGAGI. The CDR3 runs 15 residues. V was trimmed by 6 bases and J by 4 bases, leaving 18 bases between them. The CDR3 nucleotides are TGTGCCAGCAGCCAAACGACAGCCTGGGTCTATGGCTACACCTTC. It specifies CASSQTTAWVYGYTF.

This clonotype was seen a few times. The chain combines TRBV20-1 with TRBJ1-5, with no clear D. The V gene's germline CDR1 is DFQATT and CDR2 SNEGSKA (reference sequence). The CDR3 is made up of 12 amino acids. Trimming left V 5 bases short and J 3 bases short, with 8 bases between. CDR3: CSAHSYNQPQHF. The CDR3 coding sequence is TGCAGTGCTCACTCGTACAATCAGCCCCAGCATTTT.

This clonotype was found many times. V gene TRBV7-8 combines with J gene TRBJ2-5; 9 bases fit TRBD1. The CDR3 contains 14 residues. V dropped 5 bases and J dropped 4; count of bases not matched to a gene: 5. CDR1 SGHVS and CDR2 FQNEAQ come from the germline V gene. CDR3 sequence (DNA): TGTGCCAGCAGCACGGGACAGGGTGGAGAGACCCAGTACTTC. The encoded protein is CASSTGQGGETQYF.

This sequence joins TRBV7-6 and TRBJ2-3; the D is unclear. CDR3 size: 16 residues. Germline CDR1 is SGHVS and CDR2 is FNYEAQ. Trimming removed 1 base from V and 0 bases from J, with 11 bases in between. CDR3 loop: CASSLGRALSTDTQYF. CDR3 nucleotides: TGTGCCAGCAGCTTAGGTCGGGCACTGAGCACAGATACGCAGTATTTT.

The sample holds many counts of this clonotype. This rearrangement joins TRBV4-1 to TRBJ2-1; a weak D match, TRBD1 (5 bases). The CDR3 extends over 16 amino acids. With 2 bases removed from V and 3 bases from J, the gap between germline ends came to 14 bases. From germline, CDR1 is MGHRA and CDR2 YSYEKL. CDR3: CASSQLGATNYNEQFF. The CDR3 DNA reads TGCGCCAGCAGCCAATTAGGGGCTACTAACTACAATGAGCAGTTCTTC.

This clonotype was detected ten times or more. This rearrangement joins TRBV12-3 or TRBV12-4 to TRBJ2-2; 13 bases fit TRBD2. The trim removed 5 bases at V and 6 bases at J, leaving 21 bases unmatched. CDR3 length: 21 amino acids. The CDR3 DNA follows: TGTGCCAGCAGTCCTAGGACCCGGGGACTAGCGGGAACGAGAGGGGCCGGGGAGCTGTTTTTT. It codes for CASSPRTRGLAGTRGAGELFF.

The chain uses TRBV12-3 or TRBV12-4 and TRBJ2-5; D could derive from TRBD1 or TRBD2 (5 bases each). The CDR3 has 15 residues. Trimming left V 6 bases short and J 2 bases short, with 16 bases between. CDR3 in DNA: TGTGCCAGCAGGGGGTCCGGGACCGCGCAAGAGACCCAGTACTTC. This translates into CASRGSGTAQETQYF.

The CDR3 nucleotides are TGCAGTGCTAGAGATCTTGGGGAAAGATCTGGGGCCAACGTCCTGACTTTC. Translated, it gives CSARDLGERSGANVLTF. The genes are TRBV20-1 and TRBJ2-6; D uncertain. This CDR3 contains 17 residues. V dropped 0 bases and J dropped 1 base, with 13 bases sitting between them. The germline V gene has CDR1 DFQATT and CDR2 SNEGSKA (reference sequence).

This clonotype was seen more than once but under ten times. V gene TRBV13 combines with J gene TRBJ1-1; TRBD1 might be the D (6 bases). CDR1 is PRHDT and CDR2 is FYEKMQ in the germline V gene (reference sequence). V lost 5 bases, J lost 10 bases, and 14 bases lay in between. This CDR3 has 12 amino acids. The DNA of the CDR3 is TGTGCCAGCAGCCTCCAGGGGTTAGCAGCTTTCTTT. Amino acid sequence: CASSLQGLAAFF.

V gene TRBV2 combines with J gene TRBJ2-3, with 10 bases identical to TRBD2. Trimming at V came to 3 bases and at J to 4 bases, leaving 7 bases not matched to a gene. CDR1 is SNHLY and CDR2 is FYNNEI in the germline V gene. The CDR3 spans 16 residues. The DNA for the CDR3 is TGTGCCAGCAGTGATCCCCCTAGCGGGAGCCCAGATACGCAGTATTTT. Its translation: CASSDPPSGSPDTQYF.